This T cell receptor (beta chain) was captured by sequencing in a study of blood T cell repertoires in COVID-19. Trimming took off 0 bases at V and 4 bases at J, with 7 bases between the two ends. The length of the CDR3 is 15 residues. Germline CDR1 MRHNA, CDR2 SNTAGT. The data were produced by immunoSEQ multiplex PCR, yet TCRdb's version contains in-frame clones alone and is incomplete. The repertoire has roughly 280,000 clones, roughly 86% of them found once; the top ten carry about 11%. The sample comprised peripheral blood. The source of this sequence is a woman in her thirties with COVID-19, enrolled during active disease. This chain links TRBV6-4 with TRBJ2-6; perhaps TRBD1 as D (6 bases). The CDR3 DNA is TGTGCCAGCAGTGACTCAGGACAGGGGGCCAACGTCCTGACTTTC. This sequence encodes CASSDSGQGANVLTF.